The 5 T cell receptor beta chains below all came from one sample that was sequenced in a study of post-analysis software for immune sequencing data. Study observations and caveats: Four or five TRBV segments were more frequent in patients than controls; TRBV5-6, TRBV5-1 and TRBV20-1 belonged to this group.

Antigens for these TCRs are unknown. Libraries were made from TCR beta cDNA, and they carried unique molecular identifiers. Using its own MiXCR run on the PCR reads, TCRdb lists one record per CDR3 protein. The table shows 150,000 to 200,000 distinct CDR3 sequences, with about 32% occurring only once. What was sequenced was blood. These receptors originate from a girl between 10 and 17 years old with multiple sclerosis.

In its sample, this clonotype was seen many times. This chain links TRBV30 with TRBJ2-7, with D perhaps matching TRBD2 (5 bases). The CDR3 has 12 amino acids. Trimming stripped 8 bases from V and 5 bases from J, with 16 bases between. Germline CDR1 and CDR2: GTSNPN and SVGIG (reference sequence). The CDR3 loop is CALRRPVHEQYF. CDR3 nucleotide sequence: TGTGCCCTCCGGAGGCCAGTGCACGAGCAGTACTTC.

The CDR3 sequence is CASRRLAGGPNEQFF. CDR3 coding DNA: TGTGCCAGCAGACGCCTAGCGGGAGGGCCGAATGAGCAGTTCTTC. The chain links TRBV12-3 or TRBV12-4 to TRBJ2-1; the match to TRBD2 covers 12 bases. The length of the CDR3 is 15 residues. V lost 6 bases, J lost 7 bases, and 7 bases stayed unmatched.

This clonotype was counted only a few times. This rearrangement joins TRBV27 to TRBJ2-2, with TRBD2 matching 8 bases. The germline CDR1 and CDR2 sequences are MNHEY and SMNVEV (reference sequence). The CDR3 loop spans 14 amino acids. The V and J ends lost 6 bases and 7 bases, in that order; junction bases with no gene match: 7. The CDR3 is CASSRGLGYGELFF. DNA of the CDR3: TGTGCCAGCAGCCGGGGACTAGGATACGGGGAGCTGTTTTTT.

This clonotype was recorded at least ten times. V gene TRBV7-3 combines with J gene TRBJ1-6, with D possibly matching TRBD1 (6 bases). The CDR3 loop spans 14 amino acids. The germline gives CDR1 SGHTA, CDR2 FQGTGA. V was shortened by 8 bases and J by 8 bases, with 16 bases between the two germline ends. CDR3 protein: CASAKAGDDSPLHF. CDR3 DNA: TGTGCCAGCGCCAAAGCAGGGGATGATTCACCCCTCCACTTT.

This clonotype occurred a few times. V is TRBV20-1 and J is TRBJ2-7; tentative D call: TRBD2 (6 bases). The CDR3 sequence is 13 residues long. V was cut by 5 bases and J by 0 bases, with 11 bases left in between. In germline, CDR1 is DFQATT, CDR2 SNEGSKA (reference sequence). CDR3 DNA sequence: TGCAGTGCTCCTTGGCGGGACTCCTACGAGCAGTACTTC. Its translation is CSAPWRDSYEQYF.